Included here is one T cell receptor beta chain sequence, with context. No antigen is known for it. Each donor's status was that of a healthy bone marrow donor. This PCR relied on a set of 60 Vbeta primers and 13 Jbeta primers. Libraries were prepared by immunoSEQ multiplex PCR; TCRdb keeps only in-frame clonotypes and omits some of them. The sample carries about 300,000 clones, about nine tenths recorded once. The data derive from a study of cytomegalovirus exposure and HLA in healthy donors. About the research overall: Earlier findings included roughly 120 million unique TCR beta sequences obtained from roughly 200 million T cells.

The study, taken as a whole, reports: Later genetic work tied a missense DCLRE1C variant to beta-chain V and J trimming. Altogether, around 160 TCR beta chains were recorded as cytomegalovirus-associated.

Germline CDR1 and CDR2: MRHNA and SNTAGT. The V gene lost 5 bases and the J gene lost 0 bases, with 17 bases spanning the gap. The CDR3 has 17 amino acids. The V gene is TRBV6-4, the J gene TRBJ2-1, with D possibly being TRBD2 (6 bases). This receptor was identified in a man between 40 and 49 years old in good health and CMV-seropositive. The sequenced sample consisted of PBMCs. CDR3 sequence (DNA): TGTGCCAGCAGTCCCCGGCTAGCGTCAAGCTCCTACAATGAGCAGTTCTTC. Its protein product is CASSPRLASSSYNEQFF.